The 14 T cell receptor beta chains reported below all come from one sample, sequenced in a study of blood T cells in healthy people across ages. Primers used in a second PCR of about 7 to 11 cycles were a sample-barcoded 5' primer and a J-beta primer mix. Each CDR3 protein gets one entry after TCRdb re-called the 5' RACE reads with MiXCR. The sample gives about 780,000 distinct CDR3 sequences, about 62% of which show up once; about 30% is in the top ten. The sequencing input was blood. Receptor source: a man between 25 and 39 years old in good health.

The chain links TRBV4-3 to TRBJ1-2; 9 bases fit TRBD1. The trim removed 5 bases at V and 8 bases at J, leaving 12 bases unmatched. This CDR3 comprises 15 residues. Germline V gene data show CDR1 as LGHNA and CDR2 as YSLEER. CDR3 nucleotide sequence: TGCGCCAGCAGCGTCAGGCCCATGACAGGGGGAGGCTACACCTTC. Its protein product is CASSVRPMTGGGYTF.

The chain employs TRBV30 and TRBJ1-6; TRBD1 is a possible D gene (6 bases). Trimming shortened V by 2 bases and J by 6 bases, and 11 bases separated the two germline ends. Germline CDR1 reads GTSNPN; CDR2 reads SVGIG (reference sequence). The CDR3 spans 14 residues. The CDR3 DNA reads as TGTGCCTGGAGTTTTCAGGGGCCTAATTCACCCCTCCACTTT. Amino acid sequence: CAWSFQGPNSPLHF.

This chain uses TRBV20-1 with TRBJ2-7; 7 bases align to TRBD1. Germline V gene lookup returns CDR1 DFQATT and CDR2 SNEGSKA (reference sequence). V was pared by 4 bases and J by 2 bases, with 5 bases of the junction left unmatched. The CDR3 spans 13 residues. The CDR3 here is CSAIDRVAYEQYF. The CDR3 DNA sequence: TGCAGTGCTATAGACAGGGTTGCCTACGAGCAGTACTTC.

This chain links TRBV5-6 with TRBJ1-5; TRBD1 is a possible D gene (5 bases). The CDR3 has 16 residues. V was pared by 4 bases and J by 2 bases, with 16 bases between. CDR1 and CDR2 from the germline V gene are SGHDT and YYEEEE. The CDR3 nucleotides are TGTGCCAGCAGCCACGGGGCCCAGGGTGGCAATCAGCCCCAGCATTTT. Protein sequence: CASSHGAQGGNQPQHF.

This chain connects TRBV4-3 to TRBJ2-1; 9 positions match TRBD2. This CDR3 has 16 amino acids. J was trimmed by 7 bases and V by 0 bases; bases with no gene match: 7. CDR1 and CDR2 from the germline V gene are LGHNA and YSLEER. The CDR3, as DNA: TGCGCCAGCAGCCAAGATAAGCGGGGGGCCGAGAATGAGCAGTTCTTC. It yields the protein CASSQDKRGAENEQFF.

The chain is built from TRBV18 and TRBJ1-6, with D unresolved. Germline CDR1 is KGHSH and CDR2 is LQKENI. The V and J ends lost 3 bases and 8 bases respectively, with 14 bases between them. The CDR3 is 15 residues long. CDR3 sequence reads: CASSPTAGQDSPLHF. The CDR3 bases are TGTGCCAGCTCACCGACTGCGGGCCAGGATTCACCCCTCCACTTT.

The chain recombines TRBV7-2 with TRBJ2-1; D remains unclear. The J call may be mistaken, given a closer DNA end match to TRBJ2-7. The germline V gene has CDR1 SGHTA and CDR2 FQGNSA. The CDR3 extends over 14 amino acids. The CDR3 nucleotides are TGTGCCAGCAGCGAGTTGGGGATAACCTACGAGCAGTACTTC. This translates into CASSELGITYEQYF.

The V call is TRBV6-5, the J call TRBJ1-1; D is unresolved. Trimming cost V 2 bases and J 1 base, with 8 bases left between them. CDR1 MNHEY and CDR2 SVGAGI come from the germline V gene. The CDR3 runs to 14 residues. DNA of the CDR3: TGTGCCAGCAGTTACGCTCAGGAGAACACTGAAGCTTTCTTT. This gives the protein CASSYAQENTEAFF.

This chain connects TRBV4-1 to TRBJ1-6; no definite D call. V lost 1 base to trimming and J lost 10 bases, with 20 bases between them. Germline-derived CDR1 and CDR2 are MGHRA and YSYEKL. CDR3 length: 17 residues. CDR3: CASSQGPPERERSPLHF. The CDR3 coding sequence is TGCGCCAGCAGCCAAGGCCCCCCGGAGAGGGAAAGATCACCCCTCCACTTT.

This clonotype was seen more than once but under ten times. CDR3 sequence (DNA): TGTGCCAGCAGTTTTTTGGACAGGGGTTCCTACGAGCAGTACTTC. Translated, it gives CASSFLDRGSYEQYF. The J gene is TRBJ2-4, the V gene TRBV28, with TRBD1 matching over 9 bases. Matching the DNA end better, TRBJ2-7 makes the J call doubtful. Germline CDR1 MDHEN, CDR2 SYDVKM. The CDR3 extends over 15 amino acids.

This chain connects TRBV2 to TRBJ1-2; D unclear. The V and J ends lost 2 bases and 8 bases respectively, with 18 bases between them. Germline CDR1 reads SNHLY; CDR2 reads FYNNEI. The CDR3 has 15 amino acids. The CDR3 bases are TGTGCCAGCAGTGAACAGGACCCATCGGGGTACGGCTACACCTTC. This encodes CASSEQDPSGYGYTF.

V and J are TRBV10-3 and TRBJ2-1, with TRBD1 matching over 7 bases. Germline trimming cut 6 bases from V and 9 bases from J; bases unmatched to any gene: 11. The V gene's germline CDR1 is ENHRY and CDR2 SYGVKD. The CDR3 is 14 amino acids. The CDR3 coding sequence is TGTGCCATCAGCCTTACAGGGGACGCCGCTGAGCAGTTCTTC. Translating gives CAISLTGDAAEQFF.

CDR3 sequence (DNA): TGTGCCAGCTCACCACCCCTACAGGGGGCGAACTATGGCTACACCTTC. Protein product: CASSPPLQGANYGYTF. This chain links TRBV18 with TRBJ1-2, with 9 bases matching TRBD1. CDR1 is KGHSH, CDR2 LQKENI, per germline. V shed 0 bases and J 2 bases; nucleotides not matched to a gene: 4. The CDR3 spans 16 residues.

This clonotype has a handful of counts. CDR3 in amino acids: CATSGSYQETQYF. The CDR3 nucleotides read TGTGCCACCAGCGGGTCGTACCAAGAGACCCAGTACTTC. The J gene is TRBJ2-5, the V gene TRBV24-1, with D unresolved. The germline CDR1 and CDR2 sequences are KGHDR and SFDVKD. With 7 bases removed from V and 0 bases from J, the gap between germline ends came to 8 bases. CDR3 length: 13 amino acids.